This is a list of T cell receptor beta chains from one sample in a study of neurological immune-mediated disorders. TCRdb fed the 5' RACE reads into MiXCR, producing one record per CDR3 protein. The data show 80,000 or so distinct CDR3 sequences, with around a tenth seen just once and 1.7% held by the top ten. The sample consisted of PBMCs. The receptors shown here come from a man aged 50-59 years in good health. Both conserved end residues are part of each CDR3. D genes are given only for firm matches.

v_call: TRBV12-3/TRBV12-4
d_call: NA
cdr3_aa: CASTRGIWQYF

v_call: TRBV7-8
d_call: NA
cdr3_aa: CASSLGGNGGQYF

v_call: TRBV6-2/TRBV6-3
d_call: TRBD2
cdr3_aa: CSISWTSGSSYEQYF

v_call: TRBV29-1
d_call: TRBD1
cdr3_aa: CSVETVWGQGNNEQFF

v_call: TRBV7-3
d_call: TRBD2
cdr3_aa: CASSLYTPGGTDTQYF

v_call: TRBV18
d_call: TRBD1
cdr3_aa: CASSPGQVRTDTQYF

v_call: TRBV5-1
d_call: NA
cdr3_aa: CASSLAIRSTDTQYF

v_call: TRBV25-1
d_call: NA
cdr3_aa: CASSEWGYYGYTF

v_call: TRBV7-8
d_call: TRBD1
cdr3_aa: CASSPGQGEETQYF

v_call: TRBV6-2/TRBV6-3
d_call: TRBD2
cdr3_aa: CASSYQLAGDQETQYF

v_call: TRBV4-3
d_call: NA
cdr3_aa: CASSPQGKRDEKLFF

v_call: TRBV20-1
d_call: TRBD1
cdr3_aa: CSAARTGAETQYF

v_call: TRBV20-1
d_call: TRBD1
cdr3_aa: CSARPTGLQGYTF

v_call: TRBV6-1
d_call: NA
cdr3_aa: CATKITQSTDTQYF

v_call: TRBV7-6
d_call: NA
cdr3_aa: CASSLVSVPFEQFF

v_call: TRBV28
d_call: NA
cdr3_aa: CASSLMGGTHGNQPQHF

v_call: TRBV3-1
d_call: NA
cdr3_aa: CASSQDVGAYGYTF

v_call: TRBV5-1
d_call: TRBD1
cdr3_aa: CASSSPGQGINEQFF

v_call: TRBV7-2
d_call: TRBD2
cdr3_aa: CASSSLTSGKIYNEQFF

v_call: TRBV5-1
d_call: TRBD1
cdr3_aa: CASRQGPNTEAFF

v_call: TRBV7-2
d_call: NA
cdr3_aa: CASSFDRAGYNEQYF

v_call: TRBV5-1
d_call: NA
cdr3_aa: CASSLSSPLETQYF

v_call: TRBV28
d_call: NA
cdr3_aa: CASSFYASSSYEQYF

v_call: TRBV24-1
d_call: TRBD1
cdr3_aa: CATSRDRGLEQYF

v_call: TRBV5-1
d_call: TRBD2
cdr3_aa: CASSLGPAGMTDTQYF

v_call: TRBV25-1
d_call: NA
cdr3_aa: CASYAEPETASYNSPLHF

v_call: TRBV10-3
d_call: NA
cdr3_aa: CAIAGAGELFF

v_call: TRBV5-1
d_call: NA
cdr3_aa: CASSLASLPTDTQYF

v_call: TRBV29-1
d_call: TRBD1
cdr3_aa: CSVEDLQGASYNEQFF

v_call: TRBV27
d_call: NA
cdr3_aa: CASSLRAGNTEAFF

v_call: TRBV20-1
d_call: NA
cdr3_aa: CSARTDDTNSPLHF

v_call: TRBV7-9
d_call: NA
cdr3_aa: CASSSELNYGYTF

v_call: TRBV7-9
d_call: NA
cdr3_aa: CASSLGASSHEQYF

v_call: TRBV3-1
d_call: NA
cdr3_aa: CASSQDPAYEQYF

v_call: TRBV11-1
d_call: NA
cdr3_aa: CASSALGRNTDTQYF

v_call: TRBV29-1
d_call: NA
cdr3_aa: CSVGASRGYEQYF

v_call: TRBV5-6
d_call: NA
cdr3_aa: CASSLQGWDTEAFF

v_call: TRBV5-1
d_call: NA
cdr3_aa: CASSSPGTSGELFF

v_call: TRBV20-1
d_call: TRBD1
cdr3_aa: CSARKTGTGDNQPQHF

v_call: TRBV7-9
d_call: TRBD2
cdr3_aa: CASSTSGDRYNEQFF

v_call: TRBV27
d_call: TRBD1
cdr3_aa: CASSSDNRGTQPQHF

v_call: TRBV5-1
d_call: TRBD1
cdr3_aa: CASADRGNSPLHF

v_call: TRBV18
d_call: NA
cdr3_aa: CASSPTGDYGYTF

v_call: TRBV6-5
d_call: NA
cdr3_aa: CASAPSDSKNIQYF

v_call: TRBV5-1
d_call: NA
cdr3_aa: CASSTQGGDSYGYTF

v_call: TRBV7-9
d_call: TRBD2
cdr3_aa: CASSFYLAGGQETQYF

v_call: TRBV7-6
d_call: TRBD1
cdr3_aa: CASSSDLPGQYNEQFF

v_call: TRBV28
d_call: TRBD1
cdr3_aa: CASSSTGDVQPQHF

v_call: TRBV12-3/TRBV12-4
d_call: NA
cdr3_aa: CASSLGFSASTDTQYF

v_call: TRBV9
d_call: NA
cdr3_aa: CASSVGGGSQETQYF

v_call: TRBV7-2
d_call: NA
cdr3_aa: CASSLLPVGGNQPQHF

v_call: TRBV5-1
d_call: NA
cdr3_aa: CASSSRQGGSQETQYF

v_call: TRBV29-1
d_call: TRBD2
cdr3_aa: CSVRSGGGEQYF

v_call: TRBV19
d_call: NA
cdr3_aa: CASKRTNSPLHF

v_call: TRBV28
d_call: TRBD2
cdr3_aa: CASKVSGRSTDTQYF

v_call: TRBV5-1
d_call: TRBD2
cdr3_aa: CASSLAAGGPYNEQFF

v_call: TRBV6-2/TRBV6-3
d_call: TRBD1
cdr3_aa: CASSYYRGWTDTQYF

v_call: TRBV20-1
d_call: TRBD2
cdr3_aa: CSARVPAGGQETQYF

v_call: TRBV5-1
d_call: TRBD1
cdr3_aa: CASSWPGQPTDTQYF

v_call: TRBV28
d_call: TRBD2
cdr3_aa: CASSLPTSSGISKNIQYF